Each of the 22 T cell receptor beta chains below was sequenced from the same sample in a study of Tregs in tolerant kidney transplant recipients (dated 2019 in TCRdb). Libraries were constructed by the immunoSEQ multiplex PCR assay. Entries here come from immuneACCESS through TCRdb and include only in-frame sequences with V and J called. Some clones fail to appear in such tables; in the studies checked, an unresolved V gene covers under half of the shortfall, and the cause of the remainder is unknown. Counted in this sample were 90,000 or so clones; roughly 92% of them appeared once. Jointly, the top ten make up roughly 5% of the sample. The specimen sequenced was CD8+ T cells from blood. These receptors all come from a human donor in good health.

The chain is built from TRBV7-9 and TRBJ1-2; D perhaps matches TRBD1 (5 bases). V was cut by 1 base and J by 6 bases, with 6 bases left in between. There are 12 residues in the CDR3. Germline CDR1 SEHNR, CDR2 FQNEAQ (reference sequence). CDR3 residues: CASSLGGDGYTF. For the CDR3, the DNA is TGTGCCAGCAGCTTAGGAGGGGATGGCTACACCTTC.

This clone was recorded a few times. CDR3 amino acids: CASSARQGRVYGYTF. DNA of the CDR3: TGTGCCAGCAGCGCCCGACAGGGAAGGGTCTATGGCTACACCTTC. J is TRBJ1-2 and V is TRBV9; 7 bases are a match to TRBD1. The ends lost 3 bases at V and 4 bases at J; junction bases unmatched: 9. Germline CDR1 and CDR2: SGDLS and YYNGEE. The CDR3 totals 15 residues.

The chain employs TRBV5-1 and TRBJ1-1; weak D call: TRBD1 (5 bases). Germline V gives CDR1 SGHRS, CDR2 YFSETQ. The CDR3 covers 14 residues. V dropped 0 bases and J dropped 4 bases, with 10 bases sitting between them. In DNA, the CDR3 is TGCGCCAGCAGCTTGGCCGGGGCCCCCACTGAAGCTTTCTTT. Protein: CASSLAGAPTEAFF.

J is TRBJ2-7 and V is TRBV28; D is undetermined. V lost 8 bases to trimming and J lost 1 base, with 18 bases between them. The CDR3 is 15 residues long. Germline lookup yields CDR1 MDHEN and CDR2 SYDVKM. DNA of the CDR3: TGTGCCAGCGGAGACCTTGACCCCCGATCCTACGAGCAGTACTTC. Amino acid sequence: CASGDLDPRSYEQYF. Variable domain in full (rest from reference TRBV28 and TRBJ2-7): DVKVTQSSRYLVKRTGEKVFLECVQDMDHENMFWYRQDPGLGLRLIYFSYDVKMKEKGDIPEGYSVSREKKERFSLILESASTNQTSMYLCASGDLDPRSYEQYFGPGTRLTVT.

V gene TRBV27 combines with J gene TRBJ2-2; TRBD1 might be the D (5 bases). The germline V gene encodes CDR1 MNHEY and CDR2 SMNVEV (reference sequence). The CDR3 has 13 residues. The germline V and J ends were trimmed by 2 bases and 4 bases, with 5 bases remaining between them. The CDR3 loop reads CASSLGATGELFF. As DNA, the CDR3 is TGTGCCAGCAGTTTAGGGGCCACCGGGGAGCTGTTTTTT.

This chain links TRBV9 with TRBJ2-3, with D perhaps TRBD2 (5 bases). The germline CDR1 and CDR2 sequences are SGDLS and YYNGEE. The CDR3 extends over 14 amino acids. The V gene lost 0 bases and the J gene lost 6 bases, with 11 bases spanning the gap. CDR3 protein: CASSVGASSDTQYF. CDR3 in DNA: TGTGCCAGCAGCGTAGGGGCTAGCTCTGATACGCAGTATTTT.

The chain joins TRBV19 to TRBJ2-7; 8 positions match TRBD2. Trimming at V came to 5 bases and at J to 7 bases, leaving 7 bases not matched to a gene. Germline CDR1 and CDR2: LNHDA and SQIVND (reference sequence). CDR3 length: 13 residues. The CDR3 loop is CASSASGSGEQYF. The CDR3 nucleotides are TGTGCCAGTAGTGCCAGCGGGAGCGGTGAGCAGTACTTC.

The chain carries TRBV14 and TRBJ2-7, with 7 bases identical to TRBD1. This CDR3 is 12 amino acids long. V was pared by 5 bases and J by 2 bases, with 0 bases of the junction left unmatched. The V gene's germline CDR1 is SGHDN and CDR2 FVKESK. The CDR3 DNA reads as TGTGCCAGCAGCAGGGGGCCCTACGAGCAGTACTTC. Its translation: CASSRGPYEQYF. Supplemented by reference TRBV14 and TRBJ2-7, the full variable domain reads EAGVTQFPSHSVIEKGQTVTLRCDPISGHDNLYWYRRVMGKEIKFLLHFVKESKQDESGMPNNRFLAERTGGTYSTLKVQPAELEDSGVYFCASSRGPYEQYFGPGTRLTVT.

Points on this clone: One end of the junction varies from germline; a read error may be responsible. The V and J genes are TRBV6-1 and TRBJ2-7, with D perhaps matching TRBD1 or TRBD2 (6 bases each). Germline V CDR1 and CDR2: MNHNS, SASEGT. This CDR3 comprises 11 residues. CDR3 nucleotide sequence: TGTGCCAGCATCGATGCGGCGGGGACAAACTTC. Amino acid sequence: CASIDAAGTNF.

The chain joins TRBV10-1 to TRBJ2-5; 9 nucleotides line up with TRBD1. CDR1 WNHNN and CDR2 SYGVQD come from the germline V gene (reference sequence). J gave up 4 bases and V 5 bases, and 5 bases lay outside the gene matches. This CDR3 has 14 amino acids. CDR3 bases: TGCGCCAGCAGTAACAGGGGGCTCACAGAGACCCAGTACTTC. This translates into CASSNRGLTETQYF.

CDR3 DNA sequence: TGTGCCAGCAGCTCACCGAGCTCCTATAATTCACCCCTCCACTTT. Encoded protein: CASSSPSSYNSPLHF. The chain has TRBV13 and TRBJ1-6; the D is unclear. The CDR3 consists of 15 residues. Trimming left V 4 bases short and J 0 bases short, with 7 bases between. Germline V gene sequence: CDR1 PRHDT, CDR2 FYEKMQ (reference sequence).

The chain has TRBV19 and TRBJ2-3; D ambiguous. The CDR3 loop spans 17 amino acids. CDR1 LNHDA and CDR2 SQIVND come from the germline V gene (reference sequence). Trimming left V 6 bases short and J 0 bases short, with 19 bases between. Here the CDR3 DNA reads TGTGCCAGTAGCTTCTCACCCATCACCATTAGCACAGATACGCAGTATTTT. Encoded protein: CASSFSPITISTDTQYF.

Worth noting for this clone: One end of the junction is discordant with germline, which a read error may explain. The rearrangement links TRBV2 to TRBJ1-2, with D maybe TRBD1 (5 bases). CDR3 size: 11 residues. The germline V gene encodes CDR1 SNHLY and CDR2 FYNNEI. The CDR3 region is CTSSGTYGYTF. DNA of the CDR3: TGTACCAGCTCTGGGACCTATGGCTACACCTTC.

V is TRBV30 and J is TRBJ1-5; D remains ambiguous. The germline V gene has CDR1 GTSNPN and CDR2 SVGIG (reference sequence). CDR3 length equals 14 residues. The V and J ends lost 1 base and 3 bases respectively, with 10 bases between them. The CDR3 DNA reads TGTGCCTGGAGTGGGTTATGGGACAATCAGCCCCAGCATTTT. This codes for CAWSGLWDNQPQHF.

The chain couples TRBV10-3 to TRBJ2-7; D gene ambiguous. The germline V gene encodes CDR1 ENHRY and CDR2 SYGVKD. With 0 bases removed from V and 2 bases from J, the gap between germline ends came to 8 bases. The CDR3 sequence is 14 residues long. The CDR3 DNA sequence: TGTGCCATCAGTGAGTCGGTAGATACCTACGAGCAGTACTTC. Amino acid sequence: CAISESVDTYEQYF.

CDR3 in DNA: TGTGCCAGCAGCGGGTTCCATAGCAATCAGCCCCAGCATTTT. Amino acid sequence: CASSGFHSNQPQHF. This sequence joins TRBV5-6 and TRBJ1-5; D gene ambiguous. The V end lost 4 bases, the J end lost 0 bases, and 8 bases lay between the germline ends. Per the germline V gene, CDR1 is SGHDT and CDR2 is YYEEEE. The CDR3 sequence is 14 residues long. Drawing the rest from reference TRBV5-6 and TRBJ1-5, the complete variable domain is DAGVTQSPTHLIKTRGQQVTLRCSPKSGHDTVSWYQQALGQGPQFIFQYYEEEERQRGNFPDRFSGHQFPNYSSELNVNALLLGDSALYLCASSGFHSNQPQHFGDGTRLSIL.

J is TRBJ2-7 and V is TRBV20-1, with D hard to call. Trimming shortened V by 5 bases and J by 5 bases, and 7 bases separated the two germline ends. In germline, CDR1 is DFQATT, CDR2 SNEGSKA (reference sequence). The CDR3 length is 10 residues. CDR3 region: CSAEINEQYF. DNA of the CDR3: TGCAGTGCTGAAATTAACGAGCAGTACTTC.

This chain uses TRBV6-1 with TRBJ2-5; D perhaps matches TRBD1 (6 bases). Germline V CDR1 and CDR2: MNHNS, SASEGT. The V end was cut by 3 bases, the J end by 2 bases, with 10 bases between. CDR3 length: 14 amino acids. CDR3 sequence reads: CASSERQAQETQYF. The CDR3 coding sequence is TGTGCCAGCAGTGAGAGACAGGCTCAAGAGACCCAGTACTTC.

This rearrangement joins TRBV9 to TRBJ2-7; TRBD2 matches at 10 bases. V lost 1 base and J lost 2; bases outside the gene matches: 6. This CDR3 comprises 16 residues. Germline CDR1 and CDR2: SGDLS and YYNGEE. The CDR3 DNA reads TGTGCCAGCAGCGTATGGGGGACTAGCGACACCTACGAGCAGTACTTC. It codes for CASSVWGTSDTYEQYF.

The chain uses TRBV19 and TRBJ1-5; D perhaps matches TRBD1 (5 bases). Germline V lookup: CDR1 LNHDA, CDR2 SQIVND (reference sequence). There are 14 residues in the CDR3. Trimming cost V 3 bases and J 6 bases, with 12 bases left between them. In DNA, the CDR3 is TGTGCCAGTAGTATCCGGGACCTATTTCAGCCCCAGCATTTT. Amino acid sequence: CASSIRDLFQPQHF.

The rearrangement links TRBV13 to TRBJ1-1; 10 bases are a match to TRBD1. The CDR3 sequence is 16 residues long. After removal of 3 bases from V and 4 bases from J, the junction contained 8 bases not matched to a gene. Germline values: CDR1 PRHDT, CDR2 FYEKMQ (reference sequence). The CDR3 reads CASSFFGQGVGTEAFF. The CDR3 nucleotides are TGTGCCAGCAGCTTCTTCGGACAGGGGGTAGGCACTGAAGCTTTCTTT. The full variable domain, its missing parts supplied by reference TRBV13 and TRBJ1-1, is AAGVIQSPRHLIKEKRETATLKCYPIPRHDTVYWYQQGPGQDPQFLISFYEKMQSDKGSIPDRFSAQQFSDYHSELNMSSLELGDSALYFCASSFFGQGVGTEAFFGQGTRLTVV.

The chain has TRBV5-1 and TRBJ2-3, with D perhaps matching TRBD2 (5 bases). The CDR3 covers 14 residues. Per the germline V gene, CDR1 is SGHRS and CDR2 is YFSETQ. Deletions cut 4 bases from V and 1 base from J, with 10 bases between. As DNA, the CDR3 is TGCGCCAGCAGCATTAGCGTGGGCACAGATACGCAGTATTTT. It codes for CASSISVGTDTQYF. Full variable domain (remainder filled in from reference TRBV5-1 and TRBJ2-3): KAGVTQTPRYLIKTRGQQVTLSCSPISGHRSVSWYQQTPGQGLQFLFEYFSETQRNKGNFPGRFSGRQFSNSRSEMNVSTLELGDSALYLCASSISVGTDTQYFGPGTRLTVL.